A single T cell receptor beta chain is shown here with its context. These data come from a study of shared clonotypes between healthy human individuals. Looking at the study overall: Researchers drew samples from a couple of women and three men aged 18 to 49.

CDR1 and CDR2 (germline): LNHDA, SQIVND (reference sequence). V lost 6 bases to trimming and J lost 0 bases, with 15 bases between them. The CDR3 contains 15 residues. This table comes from immunoSEQ multiplex PCR, and its TCRdb copy is limited to in-frame clones, with some not included. The data contain about 1.5 million clones, under 99% of them singletons. The V gene is TRBV19, the J gene TRBJ2-7; tentatively, D is TRBD1 (5 bases). The sequence was collected from a man between 25 and 39 years old in good health. The specimen sequenced was naive CD4+ T cells sorted from blood. The subset is: CD45RA+ positively selected. The CDR3, as DNA: TGTGCCAGTAGGCGGACGTTTGGGGCCTCCTACGAGCAGTACTTC. Translation: CASRRTFGASYEQYF.